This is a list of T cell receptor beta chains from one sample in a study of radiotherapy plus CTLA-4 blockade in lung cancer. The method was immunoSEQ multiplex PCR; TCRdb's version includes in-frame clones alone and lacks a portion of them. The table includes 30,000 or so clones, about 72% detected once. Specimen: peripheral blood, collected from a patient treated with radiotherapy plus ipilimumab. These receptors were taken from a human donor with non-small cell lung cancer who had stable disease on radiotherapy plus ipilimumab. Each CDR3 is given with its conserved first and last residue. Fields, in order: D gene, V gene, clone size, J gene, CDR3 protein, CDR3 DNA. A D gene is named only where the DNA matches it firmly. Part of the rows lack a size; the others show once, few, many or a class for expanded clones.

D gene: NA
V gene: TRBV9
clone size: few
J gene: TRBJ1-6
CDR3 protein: CASSALSGTDNSPLHF
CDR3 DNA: TGTGCCAGCAGCGCCCTATCCGGGACGGATAATTCACCCCTCCACTTT

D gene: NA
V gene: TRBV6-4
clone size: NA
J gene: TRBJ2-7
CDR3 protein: CASSVWPRYEQYF
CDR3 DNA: TGTGCCAGCAGTGTGTGGCCTCGGTACGAGCAGTACTTC

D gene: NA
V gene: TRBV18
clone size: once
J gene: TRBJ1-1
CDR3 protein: CASSPPAGTNTEAFF
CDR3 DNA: TGTGCCAGCTCACCACCCGCAGGGACTAACACTGAAGCTTTCTTT

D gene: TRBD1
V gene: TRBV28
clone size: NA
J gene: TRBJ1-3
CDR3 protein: CASSLWTGGAGNTIYF
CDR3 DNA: TGTGCCAGCAGTTTGTGGACAGGGGGCGCCGGAAACACCATATATTTT

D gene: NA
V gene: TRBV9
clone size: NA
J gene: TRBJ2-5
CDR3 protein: CASTSQGGQETQYF
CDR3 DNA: TGTGCCAGCACCTCGCAGGGCGGACAAGAGACCCAGTACTTC

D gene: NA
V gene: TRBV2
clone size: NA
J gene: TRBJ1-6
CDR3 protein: CASRGLSSYNSPLHF
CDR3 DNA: TGTGCCAGCAGAGGACTGAGCTCCTATAATTCACCCCTCCACTTT

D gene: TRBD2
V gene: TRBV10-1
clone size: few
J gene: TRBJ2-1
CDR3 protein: CASQSGGADYNEQFF
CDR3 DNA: TGCGCCAGCCAAAGCGGGGGGGCCGACTACAATGAGCAGTTCTTC

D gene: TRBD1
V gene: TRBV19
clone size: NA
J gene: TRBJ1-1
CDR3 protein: CASSMATGGFTEAFF
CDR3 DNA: TGTGCCAGTAGTATGGCGACAGGGGGTTTCACTGAAGCTTTCTTT

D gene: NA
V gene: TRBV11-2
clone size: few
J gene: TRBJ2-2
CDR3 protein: CASSSRPGGNTGELFF
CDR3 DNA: TGTGCCAGCAGCTCCCGGCCTGGGGGAAACACCGGGGAGCTGTTTTTT

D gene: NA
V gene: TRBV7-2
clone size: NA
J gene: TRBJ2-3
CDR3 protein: CASSYTDTQYF
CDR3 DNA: TGTGCCAGCAGCTACACAGATACGCAGTATTTT

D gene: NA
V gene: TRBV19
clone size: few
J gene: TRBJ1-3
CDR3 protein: CASSMSGQLGNTIYF
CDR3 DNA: TGTGCCAGTAGTATGTCGGGACAACTTGGAAACACCATATATTTT

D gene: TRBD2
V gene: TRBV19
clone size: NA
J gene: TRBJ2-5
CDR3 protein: CASSISLADLGETQYF
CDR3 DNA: TGTGCCAGTAGTATAAGCCTAGCGGACCTGGGGGAGACCCAGTACTTC

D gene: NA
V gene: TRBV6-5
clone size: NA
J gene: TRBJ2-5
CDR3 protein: CASSSLETQYF
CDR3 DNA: TGTGCCAGCAGTTCCCTAGAGACCCAGTACTTC

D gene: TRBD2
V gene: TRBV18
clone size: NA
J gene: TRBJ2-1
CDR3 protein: CASSPQGREGYNEQFF
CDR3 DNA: TGTGCCAGCTCACCACAGGGAAGGGAGGGGTACAATGAGCAGTTCTTC

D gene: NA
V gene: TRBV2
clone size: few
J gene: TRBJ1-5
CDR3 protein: CASTRGGARYQPQHF
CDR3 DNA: TGTGCCAGCACTCGAGGGGGGGCGCGTTATCAGCCCCAGCATTTT

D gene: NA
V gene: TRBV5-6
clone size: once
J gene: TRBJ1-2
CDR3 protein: CASSEYGTELAEGYTF
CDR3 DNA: TGTGCCAGCAGCGAATATGGGACGGAACTCGCCGAGGGCTACACCTTC

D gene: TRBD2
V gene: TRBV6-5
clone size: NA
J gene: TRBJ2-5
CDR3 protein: CASSLLAGGQTQYF
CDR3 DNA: TGTGCCAGCAGCTTACTAGCGGGGGGACAGACCCAGTACTTC

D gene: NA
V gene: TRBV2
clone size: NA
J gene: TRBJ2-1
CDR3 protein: CASRTRSGGEQFF
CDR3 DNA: TGTGCCAGCAGAACACGGTCAGGTGGTGAGCAGTTCTTC

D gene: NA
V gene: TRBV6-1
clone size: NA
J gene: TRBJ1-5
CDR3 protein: CASKGVTGNQPQHF
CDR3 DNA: TGTGCCAGCAAGGGGGTCACGGGGAATCAGCCCCAGCATTTT

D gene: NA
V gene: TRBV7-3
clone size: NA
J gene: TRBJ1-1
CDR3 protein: CASSPKGGRNTEAFF
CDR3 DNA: TGTGCCAGCAGCCCCAAGGGTGGCAGGAACACTGAAGCTTTCTTT

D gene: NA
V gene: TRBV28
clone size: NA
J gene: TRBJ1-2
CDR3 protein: CASSLSAQGGYGYTF
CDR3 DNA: TGTGCCAGCAGTTTATCGGCACAGGGAGGCTATGGCTACACCTTC

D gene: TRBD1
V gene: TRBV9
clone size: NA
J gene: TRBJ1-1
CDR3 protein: CASSVVQGASAFF
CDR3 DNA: TGTGCCAGCAGCGTAGTACAGGGGGCTTCAGCTTTCTTT

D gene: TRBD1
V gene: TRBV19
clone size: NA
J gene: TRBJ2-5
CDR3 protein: CASSPGQGGIKTQYF
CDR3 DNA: TGTGCCAGTAGTCCTGGACAGGGGGGAATTAAGACCCAGTACTTC

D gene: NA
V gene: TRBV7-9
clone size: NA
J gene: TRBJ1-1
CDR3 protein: CASSLAAWGREDGTEAFF
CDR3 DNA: TGTGCCAGCAGCTTAGCAGCCTGGGGCAGGGAGGACGGCACTGAAGCTTTCTTT

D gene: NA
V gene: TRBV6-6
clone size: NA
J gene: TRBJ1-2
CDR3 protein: CASSPPRDTGIYGYTF
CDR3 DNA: TGCGCCAGCAGCCCCCCGCGTGATACAGGGATCTATGGCTACACCTTC

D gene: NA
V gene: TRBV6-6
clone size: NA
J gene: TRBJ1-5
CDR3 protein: CASSYSSNQPQHF
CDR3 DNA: TGTGCCAGCAGTTACTCAAGCAATCAGCCCCAGCATTTT

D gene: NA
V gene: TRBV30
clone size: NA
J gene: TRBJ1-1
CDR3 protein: CAWSDGVNTEAFF
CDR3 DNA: TGTGCCTGGAGTGACGGGGTGAACACTGAAGCTTTCTTT

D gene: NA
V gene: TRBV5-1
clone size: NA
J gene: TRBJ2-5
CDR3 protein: CASSLDRPPETQYF
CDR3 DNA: TGCGCCAGCAGCTTGGACAGGCCCCCAGAGACCCAGTACTTC

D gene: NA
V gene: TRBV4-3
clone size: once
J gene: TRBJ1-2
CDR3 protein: CASSHLGEGGYTF
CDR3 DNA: TGCGCCAGCAGCCATCTGGGGGAGGGTGGCTACACCTTC

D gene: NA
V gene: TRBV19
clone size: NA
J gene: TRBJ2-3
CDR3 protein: CASSIASTDTQYF
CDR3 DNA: TGTGCCAGTAGTATCGCCAGCACAGATACGCAGTATTTT

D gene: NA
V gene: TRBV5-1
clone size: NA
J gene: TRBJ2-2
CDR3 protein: CASSLTRPGANTGELFF
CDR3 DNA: TGCGCCAGCAGCTTGACACGACCGGGGGCCAACACCGGGGAGCTGTTTTTT